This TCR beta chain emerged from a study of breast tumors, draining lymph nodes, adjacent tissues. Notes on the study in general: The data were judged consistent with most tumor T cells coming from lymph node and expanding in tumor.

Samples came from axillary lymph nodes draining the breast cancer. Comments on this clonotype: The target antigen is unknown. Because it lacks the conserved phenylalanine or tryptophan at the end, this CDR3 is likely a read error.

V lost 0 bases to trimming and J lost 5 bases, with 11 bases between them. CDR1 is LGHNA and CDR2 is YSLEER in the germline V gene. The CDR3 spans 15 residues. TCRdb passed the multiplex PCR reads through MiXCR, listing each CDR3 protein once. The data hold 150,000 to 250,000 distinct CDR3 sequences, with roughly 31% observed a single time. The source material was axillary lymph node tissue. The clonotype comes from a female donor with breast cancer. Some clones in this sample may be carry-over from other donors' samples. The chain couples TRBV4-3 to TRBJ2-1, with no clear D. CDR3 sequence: CASSQDRTGDNEQFS. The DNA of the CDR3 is TGCGCCAGCAGCCAAGATCGGACGGGTGACAATGAGCAGTTCTCC.